The 27 T cell receptor beta chains reported below all come from one sample, sequenced in a study of beta chain features in type 1 diabetes. What was sequenced were expressed TCRB transcripts, since all of the isolated RNA had been reverse transcribed. Only in-frame clones appear in the TCRdb table, and some are missing; sequencing was by immunoSEQ multiplex PCR. The data show about 140,000 clones, about 7% seen once. Sequenced: central memory CD4+ T cells from blood. These receptor sequences come from a woman aged 25 to 39 in good health.

This clone was picked up a small number of times. The chain combines TRBV7-3 with TRBJ2-1, with 7 bases lining up with TRBD2. CDR3 length: 13 residues. V lost 4 bases to trimming and J lost 5 bases; unmatched junction nucleotides: 2. CDR1 SGHTA and CDR2 FQGTGA come from the germline V gene. The CDR3 reads CASSSLADNEQFF. CDR3 DNA sequence: TGTGCCAGCAGCTCTCTAGCGGACAATGAGCAGTTCTTC.

In this sample, this clone turned up a few times. This sequence joins TRBV13 and TRBJ2-7; 7 positions agree with TRBD1. J gave up 2 bases and V 5 bases, and 12 bases lay outside the gene matches. This CDR3 contains 16 residues. The germline CDR1 and CDR2 sequences are PRHDT and FYEKMQ (reference sequence). CDR3: CASSPRSGTVPYEQYF. CDR3 DNA: TGTGCCAGCAGCCCGCGCTCCGGGACAGTCCCCTACGAGCAGTACTTC.

This clone was seen more than once but under ten times. The chain is built from TRBV28 and TRBJ2-1; TRBD1 matches 10 bases. The CDR3 totals 15 residues. Unmatched junction bases numbered 5, after V lost 4 bases and J lost 5 bases. The germline V gene has CDR1 MDHEN and CDR2 SYDVKM. The chain's CDR3 is CASSSAGTGDNEQFF. The DNA of the CDR3 is TGTGCCAGCAGTTCCGCCGGGACAGGGGACAATGAGCAGTTCTTC.

This chain connects TRBV19 to TRBJ2-1, with D unclear. The germline V and J ends were trimmed by 3 bases and 7 bases, with 7 bases remaining between them. Germline V lookup: CDR1 LNHDA, CDR2 SQIVND (reference sequence). CDR3 length equals 12 residues. In nucleotides, the CDR3 is TGTGCCAGTAGTATTCCCCCGAATGAGCAGTTCTTC. Its translation is CASSIPPNEQFF.

This chain joins TRBV7-2 and TRBJ1-4, with a tentative D call TRBD1 (6 bases). CDR1 SGHTA and CDR2 FQGNSA come from the germline V gene. Between the trimmed V and J ends, which lost 8 bases and 3 bases, there was a span of 13 bases. The CDR3 has 14 amino acids. The CDR3 DNA reads as TGTGCCAGCTCCCCGGGGGGGCCTAATGAAAAACTGTTTTTT. It translates to CASSPGGPNEKLFF.

The J gene is TRBJ2-3, the V gene TRBV2, with TRBD2 as a possible D gene (5 bases). The CDR3 is made up of 15 amino acids. With 6 bases removed from V and 5 bases from J, the gap between germline ends came to 18 bases. CDR1 and CDR2 (germline): SNHLY, FYNNEI. Here the CDR3 reads CASRVLEGGRDTQYF. For the CDR3, the DNA is TGTGCCAGCAGGGTACTAGAAGGAGGCAGAGATACGCAGTATTTT.

This sequence joins TRBV7-2 and TRBJ1-4; D gene uncertain. Trimming cost V 4 bases and J 2 bases, with 8 bases left between them. This CDR3 contains 14 residues. CDR1 is SGHTA, CDR2 FQGNSA, per germline. This CDR3 reads CASSSGNTNEKLFF. The CDR3 nucleotides are TGTGCCAGCAGCTCTGGCAACACTAATGAAAAACTGTTTTTT.

This clone was picked up a small number of times. The J gene is TRBJ2-4, the V gene TRBV29-1; possibly TRBD2 for D (5 bases). This CDR3 is 17 amino acids long. V was cut by 0 bases and J by 10 bases, with 25 bases left in between. Germline CDR1 SQVTM, CDR2 ANQGSEA. The CDR3 reads CSVEDPPDGGGIKIQYF. CDR3 nucleotide sequence: TGCAGCGTTGAAGATCCCCCGGACGGAGGCGGAATTAAAATTCAGTACTTC.

This clone has a handful of counts. The chain has TRBV5-6 and TRBJ1-2; 7 bases are a match to TRBD1. Germline CDR1 is SGHDT and CDR2 is YYEEEE. Trimming at V came to 4 bases and at J to 3 bases, leaving 6 bases not matched to a gene. The CDR3 has 14 residues. The CDR3 loop is CASSGRDSDYGYTF. For the CDR3, the DNA is TGTGCCAGCAGCGGCCGGGACAGCGACTATGGCTACACCTTC. The full variable domain, completed using reference TRBV5-6 and TRBJ1-2, is DAGVTQSPTHLIKTRGQQVTLRCSPKSGHDTVSWYQQALGQGPQFIFQYYEEEERQRGNFPDRFSGHQFPNYSSELNVNALLLGDSALYLCASSGRDSDYGYTFGSGTRLTVV.

In its sample, this clone was seen a few times. The rearrangement uses TRBV2 and TRBJ1-2, with 11 bases fitting TRBD1. From germline, CDR1 is SNHLY and CDR2 FYNNEI. CDR3 length equals 14 residues. V gave up 5 bases and J gave up 7 bases; unmatched junction bases: 6. The CDR3 DNA reads as TGTGCCAGCAGTCCCGGGACAGGGGGTTTTGGCTACACCTTC. Translated, it gives CASSPGTGGFGYTF.

J is TRBJ1-1 and V is TRBV28, with 10 bases identical to TRBD1. With 1 base clipped from V and 8 bases from J, the junction kept 1 base outside the gene matches. The germline gives CDR1 MDHEN, CDR2 SYDVKM. The CDR3 loop spans 13 amino acids. The CDR3 spells CASSLSDRGEAFF. The DNA for the CDR3 is TGTGCCAGCAGTTTATCGGACAGGGGGGAAGCTTTCTTT.

This clone has more than one count but fewer than ten. The J gene is TRBJ2-5, the V gene TRBV7-9; TRBD2 aligns across 8 bases. From germline, CDR1 is SEHNR and CDR2 FQNEAQ (reference sequence). CDR3 length equals 16 residues. With V trimmed by 4 bases and J by 1 base, 8 bases remained unmatched. The DNA for the CDR3 is TGTGCCAGCAGCTCTCGGGGCGGGAGGCTCCAAGAGACCCAGTACTTC. Its protein product is CASSSRGGRLQETQYF.

This chain uses TRBV6-4 with TRBJ1-2; unclear D gene. Germline CDR1 and CDR2: MRHNA and SNTAGT. V lost 6 bases and J lost 3, with 14 bases in between. CDR3 length equals 14 residues. The CDR3 spells CASRTIKEDYGYTF. The CDR3 DNA reads TGTGCCAGCAGAACTATTAAAGAGGACTATGGCTACACCTTC.

This clone was seen many times. This chain links TRBV5-6 with TRBJ1-5; 7 positions match TRBD1. The CDR3 has 14 amino acids. The germline CDR1 and CDR2 sequences are SGHDT and YYEEEE. With V trimmed by 7 bases and J by 4 bases, 8 bases remained unmatched. The chain's CDR3 is CASSDRVGNQPQHF. The CDR3, as DNA: TGTGCCAGCTCCGACAGGGTTGGGAATCAGCCCCAGCATTTT.

The CDR3, as DNA: TGTGCCAGCAGTGAAAGTCAGGGTAATGTTCAAGCTTTCTTT. It encodes CASSESQGNVQAFF. The rearrangement links TRBV2 to TRBJ1-1; possible D gene TRBD1, 5 bases. CDR3 length: 14 residues. Trimming shortened V by 2 bases and J by 9 bases, and 16 bases separated the two germline ends. The germline V gene encodes CDR1 SNHLY and CDR2 FYNNEI.

The rearrangement links TRBV18 to TRBJ2-5; 7 bases fit TRBD1. Germline loops: CDR1 KGHSH, CDR2 LQKENI. The CDR3 length is 15 residues. The trim removed 1 base at V and 2 bases at J, leaving 4 bases unmatched. This chain's CDR3 is CASSPQQGQQETQYF. The CDR3 DNA is TGTGCCAGCTCACCACAACAGGGACAGCAAGAGACCCAGTACTTC.

Note on this clone: The junction departs from germline at one end; a sequencing error may be responsible. CDR3 sequence: CASSSTPGGETQYF. The CDR3, as DNA: TGTGCTAGCAGCTCGACTCCCGGCGGGGAGACCCAGTACTTC. This chain uses TRBV7-7 with TRBJ2-5; possibly TRBD2 for D (5 bases). The CDR3 covers 14 residues. CDR1 and CDR2 from the germline V gene are SSHAT and FNYEAQ (reference sequence).

The CDR3 loop is CASRRDPGLAEYNEQFF. The CDR3 DNA reads TGTGCCAGCAGGCGGGACCCGGGACTAGCGGAATACAATGAGCAGTTCTTC. J is TRBJ2-1 and V is TRBV7-2; 11 bases are shared with TRBD2. V shed 6 bases and J 4 bases; nucleotides not matched to a gene: 11. Germline V lookup: CDR1 SGHTA, CDR2 FQGNSA. The CDR3 loop spans 17 amino acids.

The gene calls are TRBV7-3 and TRBJ2-5; perhaps TRBD2 as D (6 bases). V dropped 3 bases and J dropped 11 bases, with 16 bases sitting between them. The CDR3 covers 13 residues. The V gene's germline CDR1 is SGHTA and CDR2 FQGTGA. CDR3 protein: CASSFSSSGEQYF. DNA of the CDR3: TGTGCCAGCAGCTTCTCCTCATCGGGAGAGCAGTACTTC.

This clone was counted at least ten times. The V call is TRBV4-3, the J call TRBJ2-5; weak D call: TRBD1 (6 bases). V was clipped by 2 bases and J by 5 bases, with 15 bases between them. This CDR3 is built from 15 residues. Germline lookup yields CDR1 LGHNA and CDR2 YSLEER. The CDR3 nucleotides are TGCGCCAGCAGCCAACAACAGGGATCGGGGGAGACCCAGTACTTC. Residues: CASSQQQGSGETQYF.

This clone was counted a few times. This chain connects TRBV27 to TRBJ2-5, with D maybe TRBD2 (5 bases). Near its end, the DNA agrees better with TRBJ2-7, so the J call may be wrong. The CDR3 sequence is 13 residues long. The germline CDR1 and CDR2 sequences are MNHEY and SMNVEV (reference sequence). CDR3 nucleotide sequence: TGTGCCAGCAGAACCCGGGGAGCCTACGAGCAGTACTTC. Protein product: CASRTRGAYEQYF.

This clone was recorded a few times. The chain carries TRBV6-5 and TRBJ1-2; 11 bases are shared with TRBD1. V lost 6 bases, J lost 4 bases, and 4 bases stayed unmatched. The CDR3 has 14 amino acids. Germline V gene data show CDR1 as MNHEY and CDR2 as SVGAGI. CDR3 DNA sequence: TGTGCCAGCAGCACCGGGACAGGGGGCTATGGCTACACCTTC. This sequence encodes CASSTGTGGYGYTF.

This clone was seen a few times. This chain links TRBV27 with TRBJ2-3; 7 bases match TRBD2. Trimming took 8 bases from V and 1 from J; bases not matched to a gene: 9. In germline, CDR1 is MNHEY, CDR2 SMNVEV (reference sequence). The CDR3 has 15 residues. The CDR3 loop reads CASPGRVGGTDTQYF. The CDR3 DNA follows: TGTGCCAGCCCGGGGAGGGTTGGGGGCACAGATACGCAGTATTTT.

The CDR3 nucleotides are TGCGCCAGCACCCGGGAGGGGACGACTAGCTCCTACGAGCAGTACTTC. Residues: CASTREGTTSSYEQYF. The rearrangement uses TRBV5-1 and TRBJ2-7; 8 positions match TRBD2. Germline CDR1 reads SGHRS; CDR2 reads YFSETQ. The CDR3 runs to 16 residues. With V trimmed by 6 bases and J by 0 bases, 11 bases remained unmatched.

This clone was detected only a few times. The rearrangement links TRBV18 to TRBJ1-2; the D is unclear. Looked up from germline, CDR1 is KGHSH and CDR2 is LQKENI. There are 14 residues in the CDR3. Trimming cost V 3 bases and J 4 bases, with 12 bases left between them. In DNA, the CDR3 is TGTGCCAGCTCACCGACGGAGGAGCGCTATGGCTACACCTTC. Protein product: CASSPTEERYGYTF. Based on the CDR3 plus reference TRBV18 and TRBJ1-2, the full variable domain is NAGVMQNPRHLVRRRGQEARLRCSPMKGHSHVYWYRQLPEEGLKFMVYLQKENIIDESGMPKERFSAEFPKEGPSILRIQQVVRGDSAAYFCASSPTEERYGYTFGSGTRLTVV.

This chain connects TRBV2 to TRBJ1-2; 7 bases line up with TRBD1. J was trimmed by 8 bases and V by 4 bases; bases with no gene match: 10. The CDR3 spans 14 residues. CDR1 SNHLY and CDR2 FYNNEI come from the germline V gene. CDR3 bases: TGTGCCAGCAGTGCTAAGGGGGCTCGTGGGGGCTACACCTTC. It is translated as CASSAKGARGGYTF.

The rearrangement uses TRBV5-5 and TRBJ1-1; D perhaps matches TRBD1 (5 bases). The V gene lost 4 bases and the J gene lost 6 bases, with 19 bases spanning the gap. The V gene's germline CDR1 is SGHKS and CDR2 YYEKEE (reference sequence). This CDR3 is 15 amino acids long. CDR3 protein: CASSRDPGASAEAFF. In DNA, the CDR3 is TGTGCCAGCAGCCGGGACCCGGGAGCGTCCGCTGAAGCTTTCTTT.